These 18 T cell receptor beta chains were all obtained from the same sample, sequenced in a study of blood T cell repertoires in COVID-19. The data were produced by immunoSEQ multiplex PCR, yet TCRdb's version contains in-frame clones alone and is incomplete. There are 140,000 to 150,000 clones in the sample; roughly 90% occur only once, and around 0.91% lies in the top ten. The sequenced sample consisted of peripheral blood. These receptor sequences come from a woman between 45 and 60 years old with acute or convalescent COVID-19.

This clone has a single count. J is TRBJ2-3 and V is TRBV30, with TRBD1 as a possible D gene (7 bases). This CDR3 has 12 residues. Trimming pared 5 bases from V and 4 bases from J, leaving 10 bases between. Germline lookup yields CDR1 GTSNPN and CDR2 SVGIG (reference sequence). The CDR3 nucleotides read TGTGCCTGGCAGGGGGAGGCAGATACGCAGTATTTT. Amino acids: CAWQGEADTQYF.

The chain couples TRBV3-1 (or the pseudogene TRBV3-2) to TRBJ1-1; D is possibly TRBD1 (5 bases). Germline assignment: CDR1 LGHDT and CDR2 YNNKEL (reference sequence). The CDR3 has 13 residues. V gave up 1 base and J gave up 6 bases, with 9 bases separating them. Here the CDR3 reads CASSQALTAEAFF. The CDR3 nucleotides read TGTGCCAGCAGCCAAGCCCTGACAGCTGAAGCTTTCTTT.

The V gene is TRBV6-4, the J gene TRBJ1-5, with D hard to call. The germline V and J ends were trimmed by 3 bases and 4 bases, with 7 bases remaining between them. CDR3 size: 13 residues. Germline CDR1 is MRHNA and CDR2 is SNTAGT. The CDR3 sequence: CASSESTNQPQHF. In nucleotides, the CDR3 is TGTGCCAGCAGTGAGAGCACGAATCAGCCCCAGCATTTT.

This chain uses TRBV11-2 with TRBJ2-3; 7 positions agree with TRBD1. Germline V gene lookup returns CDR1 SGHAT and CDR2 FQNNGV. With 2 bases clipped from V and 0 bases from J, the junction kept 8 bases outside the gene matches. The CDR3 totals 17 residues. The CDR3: CASSLTGTEYSTDTQYF. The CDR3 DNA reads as TGTGCCAGCAGCTTAACAGGGACAGAATATAGCACAGATACGCAGTATTTT.

In DNA, the CDR3 is TGTGCCAGCAGCTTCGGGGAAGACACTGAAGCTTTCTTT. Its translation: CASSFGEDTEAFF. The V gene is TRBV5-5, the J gene TRBJ1-1; D gene ambiguous. This CDR3 is 13 amino acids long. Germline V CDR1 and CDR2: SGHKS, YYEKEE (reference sequence). Trimming took off 2 bases at V and 3 bases at J, with 8 bases between the two ends.

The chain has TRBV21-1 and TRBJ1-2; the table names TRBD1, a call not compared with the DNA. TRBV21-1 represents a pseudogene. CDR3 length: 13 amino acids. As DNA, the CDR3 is TGTGCCAGCAGCGAAGAAGGGGTATATGGCTACACCTTC. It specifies CASSEEGVYGYTF.

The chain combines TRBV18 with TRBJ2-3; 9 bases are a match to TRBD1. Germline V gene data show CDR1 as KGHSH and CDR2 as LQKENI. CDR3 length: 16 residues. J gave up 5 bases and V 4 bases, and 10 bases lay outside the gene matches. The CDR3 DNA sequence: TGTGCCAGCTCACTTCCAACCGGGACAGGGAAAGATACGCAGTATTTT. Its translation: CASSLPTGTGKDTQYF.

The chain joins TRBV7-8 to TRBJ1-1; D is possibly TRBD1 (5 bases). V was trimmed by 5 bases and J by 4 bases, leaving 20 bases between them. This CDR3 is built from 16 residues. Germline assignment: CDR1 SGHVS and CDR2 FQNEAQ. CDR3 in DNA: TGTGCCAGCAGCCTACGCCCGAGGGCCGGGGGCACTGAAGCTTTCTTT. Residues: CASSLRPRAGGTEAFF.

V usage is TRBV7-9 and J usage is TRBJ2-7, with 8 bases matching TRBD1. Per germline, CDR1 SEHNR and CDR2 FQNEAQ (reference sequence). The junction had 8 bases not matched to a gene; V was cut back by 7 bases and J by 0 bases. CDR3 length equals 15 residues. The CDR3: CASTSPRGPSYEQYF. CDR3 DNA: TGTGCCAGCACCTCCCCCAGGGGGCCCTCCTACGAGCAGTACTTC.

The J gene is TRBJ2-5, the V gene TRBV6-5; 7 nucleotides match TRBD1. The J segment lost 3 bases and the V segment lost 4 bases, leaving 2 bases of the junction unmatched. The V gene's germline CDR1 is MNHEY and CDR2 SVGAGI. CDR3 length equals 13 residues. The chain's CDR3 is CASSFTGEETQYF. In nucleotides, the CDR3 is TGTGCCAGCAGTTTCACAGGGGAAGAGACCCAGTACTTC.

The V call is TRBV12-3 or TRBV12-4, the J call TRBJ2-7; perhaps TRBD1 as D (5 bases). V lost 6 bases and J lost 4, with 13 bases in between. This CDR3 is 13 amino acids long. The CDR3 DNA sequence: TGTGCCAGCAGCCCAGGGTTGATGTACGAGCAGTACTTC. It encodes CASSPGLMYEQYF.

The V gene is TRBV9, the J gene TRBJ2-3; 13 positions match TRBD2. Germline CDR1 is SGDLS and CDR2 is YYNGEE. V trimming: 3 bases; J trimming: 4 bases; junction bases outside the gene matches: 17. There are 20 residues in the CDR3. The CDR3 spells CASSALGRGLAGEMSDTQYF. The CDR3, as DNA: TGTGCCAGCAGCGCCCTGGGACGTGGACTAGCGGGAGAGATGTCAGATACGCAGTATTTT. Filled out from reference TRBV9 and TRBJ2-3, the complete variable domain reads DSGVTQTPKHLITATGQRVTLRCSPRSGDLSVYWYQQSLDQGLQFLIQYYNGEERAKGNILERFSAQQFPDLHSELNLSSLELGDSALYFCASSALGRGLAGEMSDTQYFGPGTRLTVL.

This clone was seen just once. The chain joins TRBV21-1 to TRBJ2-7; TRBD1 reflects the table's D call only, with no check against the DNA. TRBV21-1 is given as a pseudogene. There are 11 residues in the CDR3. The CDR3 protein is CANRTVYEQYF. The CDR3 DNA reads TGTGCCAACCGGACAGTCTACGAGCAGTACTTC.

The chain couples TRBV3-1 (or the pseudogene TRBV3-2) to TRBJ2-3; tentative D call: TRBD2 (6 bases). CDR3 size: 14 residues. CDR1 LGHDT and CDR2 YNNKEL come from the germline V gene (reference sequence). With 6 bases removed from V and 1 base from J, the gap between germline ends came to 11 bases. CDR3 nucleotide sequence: TGTGCCAGCAGGTCTAGCGACCGCACAGATACGCAGTATTTT. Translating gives CASRSSDRTDTQYF.

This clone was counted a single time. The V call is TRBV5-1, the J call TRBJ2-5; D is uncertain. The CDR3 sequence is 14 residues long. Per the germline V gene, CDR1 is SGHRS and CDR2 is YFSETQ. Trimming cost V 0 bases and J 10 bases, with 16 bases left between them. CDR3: CASSLAEAYPDQYF. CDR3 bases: TGCGCCAGCAGCTTGGCCGAAGCGTACCCCGACCAGTACTTC. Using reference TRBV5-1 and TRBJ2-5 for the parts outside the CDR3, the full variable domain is KAGVTQTPRYLIKTRGQQVTLSCSPISGHRSVSWYQQTPGQGLQFLFEYFSETQRNKGNFPGRFSGRQFSNSRSEMNVSTLELGDSALYLCASSLAEAYPDQYFGPGTRLLVL.

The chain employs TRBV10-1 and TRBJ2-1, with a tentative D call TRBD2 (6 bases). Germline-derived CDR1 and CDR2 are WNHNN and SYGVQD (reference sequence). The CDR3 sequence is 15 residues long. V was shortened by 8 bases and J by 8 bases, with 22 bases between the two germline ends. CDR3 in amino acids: CASPPGPRAGDEQFF. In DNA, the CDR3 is TGCGCCAGCCCTCCGGGACCGCGAGCGGGTGATGAGCAGTTCTTC.

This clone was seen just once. CDR3 region: CATSQRPPGDEQFF. DNA for the CDR3: TGTGCCACCAGTCAGCGGCCCCCTGGGGATGAGCAGTTCTTC. The chain joins TRBV24-1 to TRBJ2-1; the D gene is possibly TRBD2 (5 bases). Germline lookup yields CDR1 KGHDR and CDR2 SFDVKD. This CDR3 has 14 amino acids. Trimming cost V 6 bases and J 8 bases, with 16 bases left between them.

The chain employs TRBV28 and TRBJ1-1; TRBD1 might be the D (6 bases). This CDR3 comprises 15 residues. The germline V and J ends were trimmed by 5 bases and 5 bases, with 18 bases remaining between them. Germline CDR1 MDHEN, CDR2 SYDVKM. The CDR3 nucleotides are TGTGCCAGCAGTCGCCCTGCGGGGGGCCCAACTGAAGCTTTCTTT. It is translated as CASSRPAGGPTEAFF. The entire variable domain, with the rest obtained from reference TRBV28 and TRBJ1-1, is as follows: DVKVTQSSRYLVKRTGEKVFLECVQDMDHENMFWYRQDPGLGLRLIYFSYDVKMKEKGDIPEGYSVSREKKERFSLILESASTNQTSMYLCASSRPAGGPTEAFFGQGTRLTVV.